What follows are 31 T cell receptor beta chains derived from one specimen sequenced in a study of T cell repertoires in cytomegalovirus infection. TCRdb processed the reads anew with MiXCR; each CDR3 protein has one entry. The sample contains about 340,000 distinct CDR3 sequences, under 35% of which appear only once. These receptors are not linked to any known antigen. The sample here was cultured PBMCs, taken from culture after CMV antigen stimulation. The receptors derive from a human donor in good health (CMV status not recorded). Some clones in this sample may be carry-over from other donors' samples.

This clonotype was observed once. The rearrangement uses TRBV27 and TRBJ1-4, with D hard to call. V shed 5 bases and J shed 0 bases, with 10 bases lying between them. This CDR3 has 15 residues. CDR1 is MNHEY and CDR2 is SMNVEV in the germline V gene (reference sequence). The DNA for the CDR3 is TGTGCCAGCAGTCCTTACGGTGCAACTAATGAAAAACTGTTTTTT. Its protein product is CASSPYGATNEKLFF.

The chain is built from TRBV5-4 and TRBJ2-4; 7 bases line up with TRBD1. The CDR3 is 14 residues long. Germline V gives CDR1 SGHNT, CDR2 YYREEE (reference sequence). V shed 5 bases, J shed 1 base, and the junction held 3 bases outside the gene matches. The CDR3 DNA sequence: TGTGCCAGCAGAAAGGACAGGGCCAAAAACATTCAGTACTTC. It translates to CASRKDRAKNIQYF.

The chain is built from TRBV5-1 and TRBJ2-7; 8 nucleotides agree with TRBD1. This CDR3 has 12 amino acids. Germline V gives CDR1 SGHRS, CDR2 YFSETQ. V shed 2 bases and J 8 bases; nucleotides not matched to a gene: 3. The CDR3 coding sequence is TGCGCCAGCAGCTTAGACAGGGGCCAGCAGTACTTC. It translates to CASSLDRGQQYF.

This clonotype was counted a few times. This chain connects TRBV5-4 to TRBJ2-1; D might be TRBD1 (6 bases). V lost 4 bases, J lost 0 bases, and 11 bases lay in between. CDR1 is SGHNT, CDR2 YYREEE, per germline (reference sequence). The CDR3 extends over 15 amino acids. The CDR3: CASSQDSSSYNEQFF. The CDR3 DNA reads as TGTGCCAGCAGCCAGGACAGTAGCTCCTACAATGAGCAGTTCTTC.

This clonotype came up a few times. This rearrangement joins TRBV11-2 to TRBJ1-1, with D perhaps matching TRBD1 (6 bases). Germline loops: CDR1 SGHAT, CDR2 FQNNGV. V was clipped by 3 bases and J by 9 bases, with 14 bases between them. This CDR3 comprises 13 residues. CDR3 bases: TGTGCCAGCAGCTTCGGACAGAACGTCAAAGCTTTCTTT. Amino acids: CASSFGQNVKAFF.

This clonotype appeared a few times. The rearrangement joins TRBV7-3 to TRBJ1-1; TRBD1 agrees at 8 bases. This CDR3 has 13 residues. V lost 6 bases, J lost 4 bases, and 4 bases stayed unmatched. Looked up from germline, CDR1 is SGHTA and CDR2 is FQGTGA. In nucleotides, the CDR3 is TGTGCCAGCAGATCAACAGGGGGCACTGAAGCTTTCTTT. Its translation is CASRSTGGTEAFF. Together with reference TRBV7-3 and TRBJ1-1, the CDR3 gives the full variable domain: GAGVSQTPSNKVTEKGKYVELRCDPISGHTALYWYRQSLGQGPEFLIYFQGTGAADDSGLPNDRFFAVRPEGSVSTLKIQRTERGDSAVYLCASRSTGGTEAFFGQGTRLTVV.

This clonotype was detected a few times. The chain joins TRBV6-1 to TRBJ2-7; D possibly matches TRBD1 or TRBD2 (5 bases each). This CDR3 comprises 18 residues. Germline V gene data show CDR1 as MNHNS and CDR2 as SASEGT. Trimming stripped 0 bases from V and 3 bases from J, with 21 bases between. In DNA, the CDR3 is TGTGCCAGCAGTGAAGCGCTATCGGGGCAGACCCAGTTCTACGAGCAGTACTTC. This translates into CASSEALSGQTQFYEQYF.

This clonotype was picked up a small number of times. The V gene is TRBV7-3, the J gene TRBJ1-5; no reliable D call. Germline V gene lookup returns CDR1 SGHTA and CDR2 FQGTGA. This CDR3 comprises 13 residues. Trimming removed 3 bases at V and 7 bases at J, with 10 bases between. The CDR3 DNA reads TGTGCCAGCAGCTTTGGGGTCGACCAGCCCCAGCATTTT. It yields the protein CASSFGVDQPQHF.

In DNA, the CDR3 is TGTGCCAGCAGTTCTTGGAAAAACACCATATATTTT. Its protein product is CASSSWKNTIYF. The rearrangement joins TRBV6-1 to TRBJ1-3; no definite D call. Between the trimmed V and J ends, which lost 5 bases and 6 bases, there was a span of 8 bases. Germline V gene data show CDR1 as MNHNS and CDR2 as SASEGT. This CDR3 has 12 amino acids.

This clonotype was seen a few times. The rearrangement joins TRBV11-2 to TRBJ2-3; 16 bases map to TRBD2. The length of the CDR3 is 16 residues. Germline assignment: CDR1 SGHAT and CDR2 FQNNGV. After removal of 5 bases from V and 4 bases from J, the junction contained 3 bases not matched to a gene. This CDR3 is CASSGTSGRVADTQYF. The CDR3 DNA sequence: TGTGCCAGCAGCGGGACTAGCGGGAGGGTCGCAGATACGCAGTATTTT.

This clonotype was seen more than once but under ten times. This chain links TRBV20-1 with TRBJ2-5; 12 bases map to TRBD2. This CDR3 is built from 15 residues. Germline CDR1 is DFQATT and CDR2 is SNEGSKA (reference sequence). Trimming cost V 6 bases and J 2 bases; bases outside gene matches: 7. CDR3 nucleotides: TGCAGTGCCCATTCTAGCGGGGGGGTACAAGAGACCCAGTACTTC. Translation gives CSAHSSGGVQETQYF.

The gene calls are TRBV6-2 or TRBV6-3 and TRBJ2-3; TRBD1 agrees at 8 bases. V trimming: 6 bases; J trimming: 5 bases; junction bases outside the gene matches: 7. In germline, CDR1 is MNHEY, CDR2 SVGEGT. This CDR3 comprises 14 residues. The CDR3 sequence is CASRSRGLGDTQYF. The CDR3, as DNA: TGTGCCAGCAGGAGCAGGGGGCTTGGAGATACGCAGTATTTT.

The chain is built from TRBV27 and TRBJ1-2, with D possibly matching TRBD1 (6 bases). The CDR3 contains 15 residues. Germline-derived CDR1 and CDR2 are MNHEY and SMNVEV (reference sequence). Trimming left V 3 bases short and J 4 bases short, with 15 bases between. CDR3 coding DNA: TGTGCCAGCAGTTTTGGGGGGCGGGGGGCCTATGGCTACACCTTC. This translates into CASSFGGRGAYGYTF.

This sequence joins TRBV6-5 and TRBJ2-1; 11 bases align to TRBD1. Trimming took 4 bases from V and 8 from J; bases not matched to a gene: 7. CDR1 is MNHEY, CDR2 SVGAGI, per germline. This CDR3 comprises 15 residues. CDR3 in amino acids: CASSWSGQGGYEQFF. The CDR3 bases are TGTGCCAGCAGTTGGTCGGGACAGGGGGGATATGAGCAGTTCTTC.

This clonotype was seen a handful of times. The CDR3 reads CASSLSRGSKNEQFF. The CDR3 DNA is TGTGCCAGCAGCTTATCCCGCGGGAGTAAAAATGAGCAGTTCTTC. This chain connects TRBV11-3 to TRBJ2-1; 7 positions match TRBD2. CDR3 length: 15 residues. Looked up from germline, CDR1 is SGHNT and CDR2 is YENEEA. V was pared by 2 bases and J by 7 bases, with 8 bases of the junction left unmatched.

V gene TRBV2 combines with J gene TRBJ1-5; 8 bases map to TRBD1. Germline trimming cut 5 bases from V and 9 bases from J; bases unmatched to any gene: 12. Per the germline V gene, CDR1 is SNHLY and CDR2 is FYNNEI. CDR3 length: 15 residues. DNA for the CDR3: TGTGCCAGCAGTACGGACAGGGCTAACAACGGGCCCCAGCATTTT. It yields the protein CASSTDRANNGPQHF.

This rearrangement joins TRBV20-1 to TRBJ2-2, with D unclear. The ends were cut back, 3 bases at V and 2 bases at J, with 7 bases in the middle. Germline V gene lookup returns CDR1 DFQATT and CDR2 SNEGSKA (reference sequence). This CDR3 is built from 13 residues. The CDR3 sequence: CSASGPNTGELFF. The CDR3 DNA reads TGCAGTGCTAGTGGGCCAAACACCGGGGAGCTGTTTTTT.

The chain uses TRBV6-1 and TRBJ2-3; D perhaps matches TRBD1 (7 bases). Looked up from germline, CDR1 is MNHNS and CDR2 is SASEGT. Trimming took off 7 bases at V and 0 bases at J, with 14 bases between the two ends. The length of the CDR3 is 15 residues. The chain's CDR3 is CASTPGDSSTDTQYF. CDR3 DNA: TGTGCCAGCACTCCGGGGGACAGTAGCACAGATACGCAGTATTTT.

A few counts support this clonotype. The chain is built from TRBV20-1 and TRBJ1-5; TRBD1 aligns across 10 bases. The CDR3 covers 15 residues. The germline gives CDR1 DFQATT, CDR2 SNEGSKA (reference sequence). V was clipped by 4 bases and J by 7 bases; unmatched bases: 10. The CDR3 sequence: CSANQRTGGSQPQHF. The DNA for the CDR3 is TGCAGTGCTAACCAAAGGACAGGGGGGTCGCAGCCCCAGCATTTT.

The chain joins TRBV12-3 or TRBV12-4 to TRBJ2-3, with TRBD2 matching 10 bases. This CDR3 comprises 15 residues. V lost 5 bases, J lost 3 bases, and 5 bases stayed unmatched. CDR3 amino acids: CASSAGTSVTDTQYF. The CDR3 DNA sequence: TGTGCCAGCAGTGCTGGGACTAGCGTGACAGATACGCAGTATTTT.

The DNA for the CDR3 is TGTGCCAGCAGCTGGATAGGGACAGGTCGGGGGACCCCCCAAAACCAAGAGACCCAGTACTTC. Its protein product is CASSWIGTGRGTPQNQETQYF. The V and J genes are TRBV11-2 and TRBJ2-5; 8 bases align to TRBD1. This CDR3 is 21 amino acids long. After removal of 4 bases from V and 0 bases from J, the junction contained 22 bases not matched to a gene. CDR1 and CDR2 from the germline V gene are SGHAT and FQNNGV.

This chain's CDR3 is CASSLIPIPDRANEQFF. CDR3 in DNA: TGTGCCAGCAGCTTAATCCCCATCCCCGACAGGGCCAATGAGCAGTTCTTC. The V call is TRBV7-3, the J call TRBJ2-1, with TRBD1 matching over 7 bases. Trimming removed 1 base from V and 6 bases from J; junction bases left unmatched: 12. The V gene's germline CDR1 is SGHTA and CDR2 FQGTGA. The CDR3 runs to 17 residues.

This clonotype has just a few counts. The chain joins TRBV3-1 to TRBJ1-6, with 8 bases aligning to TRBD1. CDR3 length: 16 amino acids. The J segment lost 8 bases and the V segment lost 4 bases, leaving 10 bases of the junction unmatched. Germline-derived CDR1 and CDR2 are LGHDT and YNNKEL (reference sequence). CDR3 loop: CASSPDGQGYDSPLHF. CDR3 bases: TGTGCCAGCAGCCCGGATGGACAGGGTTATGATTCACCCCTCCACTTT.

V gene TRBV19 combines with J gene TRBJ1-5, with 7 bases lining up with TRBD1. The CDR3 has 13 residues. The V gene's germline CDR1 is LNHDA and CDR2 SQIVND (reference sequence). The V gene end was trimmed by 7 bases and the J gene end by 4 bases; junction bases not matched to a gene: 4. The CDR3 protein is CASMGQTNQPQHF. The CDR3 nucleotides read TGTGCCAGTATGGGACAGACGAATCAGCCCCAGCATTTT.

This sequence joins TRBV15 and TRBJ2-4; no definite D call. Trimming shortened V by 0 bases and J by 4 bases, and 16 bases separated the two germline ends. Per the germline V gene, CDR1 is LNHNV and CDR2 is YYDKDF (reference sequence). The CDR3 extends over 17 amino acids. For the CDR3, the DNA is TGTGCCACCAGCAGAGATCGGGTAGGGCTTGCTAAAAACATTCAGTACTTC. Residues: CATSRDRVGLAKNIQYF.

The genes are TRBV12-3 or TRBV12-4 and TRBJ1-2; no clear D. This CDR3 has 14 residues. V was cut by 3 bases and J by 1 base, with 9 bases left in between. The CDR3 coding sequence is TGTGCCAGCAGTTTTTGGAGCTTTAACTATGGCTACACCTTC. It codes for CASSFWSFNYGYTF.

This sequence joins TRBV29-1 and TRBJ2-7; D is perhaps TRBD2 (5 bases). The CDR3 has 14 residues. V lost 0 bases and J 4 bases, leaving 13 bases between the germline ends. From germline, CDR1 is SQVTM and CDR2 ANQGSEA. The CDR3, as DNA: TGCAGCGTTGAAGAGGCGGGCCTGGGGTACGAGCAGTACTTC. The encoded protein is CSVEEAGLGYEQYF.

This clonotype turned up a few times. The chain combines TRBV7-6 with TRBJ2-1; D ambiguous. The V end was cut by 3 bases, the J end by 2 bases, with 5 bases between. Germline CDR1 reads SGHVS; CDR2 reads FNYEAQ. The CDR3 is 13 residues long. In nucleotides, the CDR3 is TGTGCCAGCAGCTTGGCGGCCTACAATGAGCAGTTCTTC. Translated: CASSLAAYNEQFF.

V and J are TRBV11-2 and TRBJ2-7; 7 nucleotides agree with TRBD2. The germline CDR1 and CDR2 sequences are SGHAT and FQNNGV. The CDR3 runs 14 residues. The ends lost 3 bases at V and 3 bases at J; junction bases unmatched: 5. The CDR3 protein is CASSLAWTSYEQYF. In DNA, the CDR3 is TGTGCCAGCAGCTTGGCCTGGACTAGCTACGAGCAGTACTTC.

This rearrangement joins TRBV10-3 to TRBJ2-5, with 10 nucleotides matching TRBD2. V shed 5 bases and J 5 bases; nucleotides not matched to a gene: 5. Germline values: CDR1 ENHRY, CDR2 SYGVKD. The CDR3 is made up of 14 amino acids. Written as DNA, the CDR3 is TGTGCCATCAGTAGCGGGGGGGCCGGTGAGACCCAGTACTTC. It yields the protein CAISSGGAGETQYF.

This clonotype has only a few counts. The chain couples TRBV7-6 to TRBJ2-1; no clear D gene. Deletions cut 1 base from V and 9 bases from J, with 7 bases between. Germline CDR1 is SGHVS and CDR2 is FNYEAQ. This CDR3 has 12 amino acids. CDR3 bases: TGTGCCAGCAGCTTAGACGCGACTGAGCAGTTCTTC. Encoded protein: CASSLDATEQFF.